The 15 T cell receptor beta chains listed next were all sequenced from one sample in a study of blood T cell repertoires in COVID-19. The method was immunoSEQ multiplex PCR; TCRdb's version includes in-frame clones alone and lacks a portion of them. This sample has some 80,000 clones; 84% occur once, and the top ten carry about 22%. Sample: peripheral blood. These receptors all come from a woman between 50 and 59 years old with acute or convalescent COVID-19.

This clone was counted only a few times. The chain carries TRBV5-1 and TRBJ1-5; D possibly corresponds to TRBD1 (6 bases). V lost 2 bases to trimming and J lost 2 bases, with 8 bases between them. The CDR3 totals 14 residues. Germline assignment: CDR1 SGHRS and CDR2 YFSETQ. The CDR3 sequence is CASSLGGGNQPQHF. CDR3 coding DNA: TGCGCCAGCAGCTTAGGGGGGGGCAATCAGCCCCAGCATTTT.

The J gene is TRBJ2-1, the V gene TRBV5-6, with 8 bases identical to TRBD2. CDR1 is SGHDT and CDR2 is YYEEEE in the germline V gene. V shed 0 bases and J 11 bases; nucleotides not matched to a gene: 13. The CDR3 length is 16 residues. For the CDR3, the DNA is TGTGCCAGCAGCTTGGGTGCCAGCGGGAGTGGTGGAAAGCAGTTCTTC. Protein sequence: CASSLGASGSGGKQFF.

The chain has TRBV18 and TRBJ2-3; D may be TRBD2 (5 bases). The V gene's germline CDR1 is KGHSH and CDR2 LQKENI. CDR3 length: 13 amino acids. V lost 4 bases to trimming and J lost 3 bases, with 8 bases between them. CDR3 in amino acids: CASSLSVTDTQYF. The CDR3 DNA reads as TGTGCCAGCTCACTTAGCGTGACAGATACGCAGTATTTT.

This clone showed up just a few times. This rearrangement joins TRBV19 to TRBJ1-5, with TRBD1 matching over 8 bases. The CDR3 runs to 14 residues. Germline V lookup: CDR1 LNHDA, CDR2 SQIVND (reference sequence). V gave up 2 bases and J gave up 5 bases; unmatched junction bases: 2. The CDR3 DNA is TGTGCCAGTAGTATAAGGACAGGGCATCAGCCCCAGCATTTT. The encoded protein is CASSIRTGHQPQHF. The full variable domain, with the rest looked up from reference TRBV19 and TRBJ1-5, is DGGITQSPKYLFRKEGQNVTLSCEQNLNHDAMYWYRQDPGQGLRLIYYSQIVNDFQKGDIAEGYSVSREKKESFPLTVTSAQKNPTAFYLCASSIRTGHQPQHFGDGTRLSIL.

CDR3 DNA sequence: TGTGCCAGCAGCCCGGGACAGCCGGGCTACACCTTC. Protein: CASSPGQPGYTF. The chain recombines TRBV11-2 with TRBJ1-2; 7 bases align to TRBD1. The germline gives CDR1 SGHAT, CDR2 FQNNGV. The CDR3 length is 12 residues. Trimming removed 5 bases from V and 8 bases from J; junction bases left unmatched: 5.

This clone came up a few times. The gene calls are TRBV2 and TRBJ2-1; perhaps TRBD1 as D (5 bases). Germline lookup yields CDR1 SNHLY and CDR2 FYNNEI. Trimming removed 0 bases at V and 9 bases at J, with 12 bases between. CDR3 length: 14 amino acids. CDR3 sequence: CASSEAGDRGEQFF. The CDR3 DNA reads TGTGCCAGCAGTGAAGCAGGGGATAGAGGTGAGCAGTTCTTC.

This sequence joins TRBV6-5 and TRBJ2-1, with 10 bases matching TRBD2. Trimming at V came to 4 bases and at J to 7 bases, leaving 7 bases not matched to a gene. This CDR3 region has 15 residues. CDR1 is MNHEY and CDR2 is SVGAGI in the germline V gene. DNA for the CDR3: TGTGCCAGCAGTTTGGGACTAGCGAGGGTGAATGAGCAGTTCTTC. This sequence encodes CASSLGLARVNEQFF.

This chain connects TRBV9 to TRBJ1-1; D is undetermined. Per germline, CDR1 SGDLS and CDR2 YYNGEE. Trimming left V 0 bases short and J 1 base short, with 7 bases between. CDR3 length equals 14 residues. In nucleotides, the CDR3 is TGTGCCAGCAGCGTAGATTTATCGAACACTGAAGCTTTCTTT. The encoded protein is CASSVDLSNTEAFF.

The rearrangement uses TRBV3-1 (or the pseudogene TRBV3-2) and TRBJ2-2, with 12 bases that match TRBD2. The CDR3 extends over 18 amino acids. Germline CDR1 reads LGHDT; CDR2 reads YNNKEL (reference sequence). V lost 1 base and J lost 2; bases outside the gene matches: 5. The CDR3 loop reads CASSQGSSGGANTGELFF. In DNA form, the CDR3 reads TGTGCCAGCAGCCAAGGTTCTAGCGGGGGGGCCAACACCGGGGAGCTGTTTTTT.

The chain recombines TRBV10-3 with TRBJ2-7, with D possibly matching TRBD1 (5 bases). Trimming cost V 6 bases and J 3 bases, with 18 bases left between them. Germline-derived CDR1 and CDR2 are ENHRY and SYGVKD. This CDR3 has 15 amino acids. The CDR3 nucleotides read TGTGCCATCAGCGACCTTAACAGGAAGAGCTACGAGCAGTACTTC. Its translation is CAISDLNRKSYEQYF.

The rearrangement uses TRBV5-6 and TRBJ2-3; 8 nucleotides agree with TRBD2. The V segment lost 0 bases and the J segment 4 bases; nucleotides outside the gene matches: 7. Germline-derived CDR1 and CDR2 are SGHDT and YYEEEE. The CDR3 length is 16 residues. In nucleotides, the CDR3 is TGTGCCAGCAGCTTGGTAACGGGAGGGTTCCCAGATACGCAGTATTTT. This codes for CASSLVTGGFPDTQYF.

This clone has more than one count but fewer than ten. The rearrangement uses TRBV6-2 or TRBV6-3 and TRBJ1-3; 7 positions agree with TRBD1. V lost 4 bases and J lost 3; bases outside the gene matches: 15. Germline CDR1 MNHEY, CDR2 SVGEGT. This CDR3 region has 18 residues. The CDR3 DNA sequence: TGTGCCAGCAGTTTCCCCCTCCCCTGGGACAGTAATGGAAACACCATATATTTT. This encodes CASSFPLPWDSNGNTIYF.

This chain connects TRBV7-8 to TRBJ2-5; TRBD1 aligns across 9 bases. This CDR3 has 15 amino acids. Germline V gives CDR1 SGHVS, CDR2 FQNEAQ. J was trimmed by 5 bases and V by 2 bases; bases with no gene match: 6. The CDR3 loop is CASSLSTGGVETQYF. The CDR3 DNA is TGTGCCAGCAGCTTATCGACAGGGGGGGTGGAGACCCAGTACTTC.

The chain is built from TRBV6-6 and TRBJ1-5; tentatively, D is TRBD1 (6 bases). The CDR3 totals 16 residues. Germline CDR1 is MNHNY and CDR2 is SVGAGI (reference sequence). Trimming left V 6 bases short and J 3 bases short, with 18 bases between. The CDR3 loop reads CASRRDGTQFNQPQHF. As DNA, the CDR3 is TGTGCCAGCAGAAGAGACGGGACACAATTCAATCAGCCCCAGCATTTT.

DNA of the CDR3: TGTGCCAGCAGCGTAGGACTAGCGGGAACCTACGAGCAGTACTTC. Residues: CASSVGLAGTYEQYF. The V and J genes are TRBV9 and TRBJ2-7; TRBD2 agrees at 11 bases. With V trimmed by 0 bases and J by 2 bases, 1 base remained unmatched. CDR3 length: 15 residues. CDR1 and CDR2 (germline): SGDLS, YYNGEE.